The T cell receptor (beta chain) described here comes from a study of T cell responses to AZD1222 COVID-19 vaccine. Study results and caveats: Of the AZD1222 recipients, only 5 or 6 were seropositive at baseline. The study found vaccine-associated CD4 TCRs spanning spike, dominant at 160-218 and 743-854.

Second-dose recipients at about 4 or about 12 weeks were treated as one pooled group. Germline CDR1 LNHDA, CDR2 SQIVND (reference sequence). This CDR3 comprises 14 residues. V lost 3 bases to trimming and J lost 7 bases; unmatched junction nucleotides: 4. Note on this clone: Its target is unknown.

Clones were read by immunoSEQ multiplex PCR, and TCRdb kept only the in-frame ones, dropping some. The sample lists around 150,000 clones, over 85% occurring once. The V gene is TRBV19, the J gene TRBJ1-5; 9 bases agree with TRBD1. Sequenced material: peripheral blood, taken 28 days after the second AZD1222 dose. The sequence was collected from an adult who received the AZD1222 COVID-19 vaccine. CDR3 DNA: TGTGCCAGTAGTATTCGAGGGACAGGGCAGCCCCAGCATTTT. Translated, it gives CASSIRGTGQPQHF.